What follows are 11 T cell receptor beta chains derived from one specimen sequenced in a study of PD-1 blockade in classical Hodgkin lymphoma. The patients all showed relapse after autologous stem cell transplantation, while their brentuximab vedotin exposure varied. Data came from immunoSEQ multiplex PCR; TCRdb stores just in-frame clones and leaves some out. This sample carries 15,000 to 20,000 clones, roughly three quarters of them seen once, and the ten largest clones take roughly a sixth. Specimen: peripheral blood mononuclear cells (PBMCs), collected before the second cycle of nivolumab. The receptors were gathered from a human donor with classical Hodgkin lymphoma.

This sequence joins TRBV2 and TRBJ2-3, with 14 bases that match TRBD2. V trimming: 6 bases; J trimming: 6 bases; junction bases outside the gene matches: 8. There are 16 residues in the CDR3. Germline V gives CDR1 SNHLY, CDR2 FYNNEI. The CDR3 DNA follows: TGTGCCAGCAGGGAGGGACTAGCGGGGGAAAGTGATACGCAGTATTTT. Its protein is CASREGLAGESDTQYF.

The V call is TRBV4-3, the J call TRBJ2-7; no clear D gene. The CDR3 totals 15 residues. CDR1 and CDR2 from the germline V gene are LGHNA and YSLEER. With 0 bases removed from V and 4 bases from J, the gap between germline ends came to 13 bases. CDR3 coding DNA: TGCGCCAGCAGCCAAGATTTCGGACCGGCTTACGAGCAGTACTTC. Protein sequence: CASSQDFGPAYEQYF.

The J gene is TRBJ2-1, the V gene TRBV5-4; 7 bases line up with TRBD1. CDR1 is SGHNT and CDR2 is YYREEE in the germline V gene (reference sequence). The CDR3 is 15 residues long. Trimming removed 0 bases from V and 4 bases from J; junction bases left unmatched: 4. The CDR3 region is CASSLEPGGYNEQFF. In DNA, the CDR3 is TGTGCCAGCAGCTTGGAACCAGGGGGATACAATGAGCAGTTCTTC.

The genes are TRBV7-2 and TRBJ2-7, with TRBD1 identical over 7 bases. Trimming removed 4 bases from V and 0 bases from J; junction bases left unmatched: 3. This CDR3 has 14 residues. From germline, CDR1 is SGHTA and CDR2 FQGNSA. Here the CDR3 DNA reads TGTGCCAGCAGCTGGGACAGCAACTCCTACGAGCAGTACTTC. It translates to CASSWDSNSYEQYF.

A few counts support this clone. The V and J genes are TRBV6-1 and TRBJ1-5; D unresolved. The germline gives CDR1 MNHNS, CDR2 SASEGT. This CDR3 contains 12 residues. V was trimmed by 1 base and J by 9 bases, leaving 7 bases between them. The CDR3 DNA is TGTGCCAGCAGTGAAGAAAGAGGGCCCCAGCATTTT. It specifies CASSEERGPQHF.

The chain couples TRBV23-1 to TRBJ2-3; no clear D gene. TRBV23-1 is labeled an ORF, and its function is uncertain. The CDR3 spans 16 residues. Deletions cut 1 base from V and 6 bases from J, with 17 bases between. CDR3 in DNA: TGCGCCAGCAGTCAATGTAGGGCCCATTTGGGGGATACGCAGTATTTT. Translation gives CASSQCRAHLGDTQYF.

The V and J genes are TRBV10-3 and TRBJ2-2; 10 bases are shared with TRBD1. The CDR3 runs to 15 residues. The V and J ends lost 6 bases and 6 bases, in that order; junction bases with no gene match: 7. Germline V gives CDR1 ENHRY, CDR2 SYGVKD. The CDR3 sequence: CAISTGTGASGELFF. The CDR3, as DNA: TGTGCCATCAGCACCGGGACAGGGGCCTCCGGGGAGCTGTTTTTT.

Only a few counts were recorded for this clone. This chain connects TRBV7-2 to TRBJ1-5, with a tentative D call TRBD1 (5 bases). Germline CDR1 and CDR2: SGHTA and FQGNSA. CDR3 size: 15 residues. The ends were cut back, 0 bases at V and 7 bases at J, with 13 bases in the middle. CDR3 bases: TGTGCCAGCAGCTTAGCGCAAACCGGGGCCCAGCCCCAGCATTTT. This gives the protein CASSLAQTGAQPQHF.

This clone appeared once. The chain employs TRBV5-1 and TRBJ1-2; no firm D call. V lost 0 bases and J lost 8, with 11 bases in between. CDR3 size: 13 residues. CDR1 is SGHRS, CDR2 YFSETQ, per germline. The CDR3 here is CASSLAVEVGYTF. CDR3 coding DNA: TGCGCCAGCAGCTTGGCTGTGGAGGTCGGCTACACCTTC.

A single count supports this clone. The V call is TRBV5-1, the J call TRBJ1-2; D uncertain. Germline CDR1 reads SGHRS; CDR2 reads YFSETQ. This CDR3 contains 13 residues. V was cut by 0 bases and J by 3 bases, with 6 bases left in between. This CDR3 reads CASSLGVDYGYTF. CDR3 nucleotides: TGCGCCAGCAGCTTGGGCGTAGACTATGGCTACACCTTC.

The chain uses TRBV4-3 and TRBJ2-1; D not resolved. The V end lost 3 bases, the J end lost 8 bases, and 11 bases lay between the germline ends. The CDR3 covers 13 residues. Germline V CDR1 and CDR2: LGHNA, YSLEER. Here the CDR3 reads CASSHSLWDEQFF. The CDR3 region has the DNA TGCGCCAGCAGCCATTCCCTCTGGGATGAGCAGTTCTTC.